This T cell receptor (beta chain) was found in a study of blood T cell repertoires in COVID-19. Study summary: Collection of acute and convalescent COVID-19 samples took place in the United States, Italy and Spain. T cells, B-cell-depleted T cells, or PBMCs supplied cDNA or gDNA.

Germline values: CDR1 MDHEN, CDR2 SYDVKM. The CDR3 contains 15 residues. The V and J ends lost 7 bases and 0 bases respectively, with 15 bases between them. Authors' analysis steps: Reference gene primer amplification gave nucleated cell count estimates. Sequenced by immunoSEQ multiplex PCR; TCRdb stores in-frame clones only, minus some. That table is the source of V, J and clone size, and D and trimming were worked out from the DNA. The sample comprises some 90,000 clones, 80% of which are singletons, and around a tenth rests with the top ten. The sample taken for sequencing was peripheral blood. This chain connects TRBV28 to TRBJ1-1; D may be TRBD1 (5 bases). This sequence was found in a woman aged 70-85 years with acute or convalescent COVID-19. CDR3 bases: TGTGCCAGCACCGCGTGGGGCAAAATGAACACTGAAGCTTTCTTT. Translating gives CASTAWGKMNTEAFF.